The rows below give T cell receptor beta chains drawn from one sample of a study of blood T cell repertoires in COVID-19. Assay: immunoSEQ multiplex PCR; the TCRdb copy retains only in-frame clones and omits some. Among about 300,000 clones listed, roughly 84% were seen once. The sample was peripheral blood. The receptors derive from a human donor with COVID-19, enrolled during active disease. The donor label of this sample is uncertain. CDR3s include the opening cysteine and the closing phenylalanine or tryptophan. Each record gives: V gene, CDR3 protein.

V: TRBV27; CDR3: CASSFGRTSPDTYEQYF
V: TRBV15; CDR3: CATSRGGNTEAFF
V: TRBV11-3; CDR3: CASSQGLVSEQYF
V: TRBV5-1; CDR3: CASSSGLGTEAFF
V: TRBV9; CDR3: CASSPRTGVGEQYF
V: TRBV12-3/TRBV12-4; CDR3: CASSLGAAGYTF
V: TRBV7-2; CDR3: CASSLGRLVTDTQYF
V: TRBV4-3; CDR3: CASSPQVGANEQFF
V: TRBV27; CDR3: CASSPDLQGYEQYF
V: TRBV12-3/TRBV12-4; CDR3: CASSSSGSVEQFF
V: TRBV28; CDR3: CASIASGRGADTQYF
V: TRBV27; CDR3: CASKRHDSDYGYTF
V: TRBV6-6; CDR3: CASSYLGQGRNTEAFF
V: TRBV7-2; CDR3: CASSLVGAGSLAEQYF
V: TRBV28; CDR3: CASSFMTHQETQYF
V: TRBV27; CDR3: CASYPVGLNTEAFF
V: TRBV10-3; CDR3: CAIGGQGIIYEQYF
V: TRBV19; CDR3: CASNPGYDYGYTF
V: TRBV9; CDR3: CASSVDPGRDSTDTQYF
V: TRBV15; CDR3: CATSRDLTVHEQYF
V: TRBV7-2; CDR3: CASSLGGTGKGYGYTF
V: TRBV7-2; CDR3: CASSLGFWGQGTYGYTF
V: TRBV29-1; CDR3: CSVLSGGGTEAFF
V: TRBV29-1; CDR3: CSVEMGSSPQGFF
V: TRBV7-8; CDR3: CASSLGGATNSEAFF
V: TRBV10-1; CDR3: CASSESASGSPYNEQFF
V: TRBV3-1/TRBV3-2; CDR3: CASSQDWGRETQYF
V: TRBV5-6; CDR3: CASSSGQGMYQPQHF
V: TRBV9; CDR3: CASSVAGQGAQGYTF
V: TRBV28; CDR3: CASSPVRTGIYGYTF
V: TRBV6-1; CDR3: CASSDPGTLNTEAFF
V: TRBV30; CDR3: CAWKSGVRHLNTEAFF
V: TRBV28; CDR3: CASRYSDILNGYTF
V: TRBV11-3; CDR3: CASSLGQPINNEQFF
V: TRBV28; CDR3: CASSHGTLVTDTQYF
V: TRBV7-6; CDR3: CASSLRSGQGYEQYF
V: TRBV9; CDR3: CASSPSVVADYNSPLHF
V: TRBV28; CDR3: CASSTPGTIGEQYF
V: TRBV20-1; CDR3: CSAADYSIQYF
V: TRBV9; CDR3: CASSVGGYGEADTQYF
V: TRBV20-1; CDR3: CSASWTGEGPLHF
V: TRBV7-2; CDR3: CASSLNRGVGNTIYF
V: TRBV7-9; CDR3: CASSSPLGASGRYTDTQYF
V: TRBV19; CDR3: CASSQGHQETQYF
V: TRBV10-3; CDR3: CAISEMAGEGTQYF
V: TRBV24-1; CDR3: CATRGTGVSSTEAFF
V: TRBV2; CDR3: CASRVAGVNTEAFF
V: TRBV3-1/TRBV3-2; CDR3: CASSPTSDRGFDQPQHF
V: TRBV7-2; CDR3: CASSQTENTEAFF
V: TRBV11-2; CDR3: CASSLGEAGEGNEQFF
V: TRBV19; CDR3: CASSPGDPNYGEQYF
V: TRBV18; CDR3: CASSPRAEAYEQYF
V: TRBV27; CDR3: CASSLSRGHTQYF
V: TRBV12-3/TRBV12-4; CDR3: CASSLANSPLHF
V: TRBV6-5; CDR3: CASRTASGDYEQYF
V: TRBV11-1; CDR3: CASSLGAGPGDEQFF
V: TRBV28; CDR3: CASSPPGLAGGRSSYNEQFF
V: TRBV7-3; CDR3: CASSLWAGGAYNEQFF
V: TRBV19; CDR3: CASKQGGRAITGELFF
V: TRBV18; CDR3: CASSPQQGTQPQHF